The 26 T cell receptor beta chains given below trace back to one sample, sequenced in a study of regulatory T cells in long-lasting Graves disease. The time point here: newly diagnosed GD, antithyroid drugs for less than 3 months. The TCR library was prepared using RNA isolated from PBMCs. Construction of the TCR beta libraries employed iRepertoire HTBI primers in conjunction with Arm-PCR of CDR3 regions. TCRdb reprocessed the multiplex PCR reads via MiXCR and lists one record per CDR3 protein. The table includes 530,000 or so distinct CDR3 sequences, about 16% detected once. The sample also formed part of further work on T cells in Graves' hyperthyroidism and ophthalmopathy.

The specimen was peripheral blood mononuclear cells (PBMCs), collected at new diagnosis, from a patient treated with antithyroid drugs. Receptor source: a man between 18 and 35 years old with Graves disease.

This clonotype was observed many times. The CDR3 region is CASSEGAHPEAFF. The CDR3 DNA sequence: TGTGCCAGCAGTGAAGGAGCCCACCCGGAAGCTTTCTTT. The chain carries TRBV6-1 and TRBJ1-1; D unclear. The CDR3 extends over 13 amino acids. The germline V gene encodes CDR1 MNHNS and CDR2 SASEGT. The V end lost 1 base, the J end lost 8 bases, and 11 bases lay between the germline ends.

The chain employs TRBV19 and TRBJ1-5; possible D gene TRBD1, 6 bases. Germline values: CDR1 LNHDA, CDR2 SQIVND (reference sequence). The CDR3 covers 16 residues. V was shortened by 10 bases and J by 6 bases, with 25 bases between the two germline ends. This chain's CDR3 is CATLSELGAGGQPQHF. DNA for the CDR3: TGTGCCACCCTCTCCGAACTGGGGGCGGGGGGTCAGCCCCAGCATTTT.

This clonotype occurred many times. The chain couples TRBV10-3 to TRBJ2-7; no definite D call. V was cut by 2 bases and J by 4 bases, with 3 bases left in between. CDR1 is ENHRY, CDR2 SYGVKD, per germline. The CDR3 extends over 11 amino acids. The CDR3 DNA is TGTGCCATCAGTGAGGGTTACGAGCAGTACTTC. This translates into CAISEGYEQYF.

The rearrangement joins TRBV30 to TRBJ1-1, with D perhaps matching TRBD1 (6 bases). Germline V gene data show CDR1 as GTSNPN and CDR2 as SVGIG (reference sequence). V lost 5 bases and J 5 bases, leaving 15 bases between the germline ends. The CDR3 has 13 residues. The CDR3: CAWLWGLGTEAFF. CDR3 DNA: TGTGCCTGGCTCTGGGGGCTGGGGACTGAAGCTTTCTTT.

This clonotype has ten or more counts. The V call is TRBV27, the J call TRBJ2-5; D is uncertain. The CDR3 is 14 amino acids. CDR1 is MNHEY and CDR2 is SMNVEV in the germline V gene (reference sequence). Trimming pared 3 bases from V and 5 bases from J, leaving 13 bases between. The CDR3 DNA is TGTGCCAGCAGTTTCACAGTATCTTGGGAGACCCAGTACTTC. Its protein is CASSFTVSWETQYF.

The chain recombines TRBV13 with TRBJ2-7; TRBD1 matches 7 bases. Trimming removed 6 bases from V and 5 bases from J; junction bases left unmatched: 13. There are 15 residues in the CDR3. Germline V lookup: CDR1 PRHDT, CDR2 FYEKMQ (reference sequence). The CDR3 loop reads CASRLTPGTVDEQYF. CDR3 nucleotides: TGTGCCAGCAGACTAACCCCTGGGACAGTAGACGAGCAGTACTTC.

V usage is TRBV20-1 and J usage is TRBJ2-7; TRBD1 matches 7 bases. Trimming at V came to 0 bases and at J to 6 bases, leaving 8 bases not matched to a gene. The CDR3 runs 14 residues. Germline V gene data show CDR1 as DFQATT and CDR2 as SNEGSKA (reference sequence). The CDR3 bases are TGCAGTGCTAGAGAGGCACAGGGGATCGGCGAGCAGTACTTC. Translation: CSAREAQGIGEQYF.

This clonotype showed up just a few times. The chain joins TRBV30 to TRBJ2-3, with D possibly matching TRBD2 (5 bases). The V end was cut by 5 bases, the J end by 3 bases, with 15 bases between. Germline loops: CDR1 GTSNPN, CDR2 SVGIG (reference sequence). The CDR3 consists of 14 residues. CDR3 coding DNA: TGTGCCTGGGCTGTTAGCACGGGAACAGATACGCAGTATTTT. This sequence encodes CAWAVSTGTDTQYF.

This clonotype was seen at least ten times. V is TRBV20-1 and J is TRBJ1-1; possibly TRBD1 for D (5 bases). The germline gives CDR1 DFQATT, CDR2 SNEGSKA (reference sequence). The CDR3 totals 14 residues. The V and J ends lost 2 bases and 2 bases respectively, with 12 bases between them. CDR3: CSARMGGVNTEAFF. CDR3 nucleotide sequence: TGCAGTGCTAGAATGGGGGGAGTTAACACTGAAGCTTTCTTT.

This clonotype was observed many times. This chain links TRBV30 with TRBJ1-2; D call uncertain. CDR3 length equals 10 residues. The V end was cut by 3 bases, the J end by 5 bases, with 4 bases between. CDR1 and CDR2 from the germline V gene are GTSNPN and SVGIG (reference sequence). The CDR3 nucleotides are TGTGCCTGGAGCCTATATGGCTACACCTTC. Translating gives CAWSLYGYTF.

On this clonotype itself: The conserved phenylalanine or tryptophan is not found at the CDR3 terminus, so this likely reflects a read error. This chain joins TRBV4-1 and TRBJ2-5; 8 bases are shared with TRBD1. Germline V gene sequence: CDR1 MGHRA, CDR2 YSYEKL. CDR3 length equals 14 residues. Trimming cost V 2 bases and J 4 bases; bases outside gene matches: 3. DNA of the CDR3: TGCGCCAGCAGCCAATCTACAGGGGGAGAGACCCAGTACTCC. Translated, it gives CASSQSTGGETQYS.

In this sample, this clonotype turned up a few times. The chain has TRBV12-3 or TRBV12-4 and TRBJ1-6; 10 nucleotides align to TRBD1. This CDR3 is 16 amino acids long. V shed 9 bases, J shed 10 bases, and the junction held 15 bases outside the gene matches. CDR3 coding DNA: TGTGCCAGTTTAGAGGAGACAGGGGGCTTTTACTCACCCCTCCACTTT. This gives the protein CASLEETGGFYSPLHF.

The V and J genes are TRBV9 and TRBJ1-1; no clear D. The CDR3 has 14 amino acids. V lost 0 bases and J 2 bases, leaving 8 bases between the germline ends. Germline CDR1 reads SGDLS; CDR2 reads YYNGEE. The CDR3 region is CASSVVHSNTEAFF. As DNA, the CDR3 is TGTGCCAGCAGCGTAGTTCACAGCAACACTGAAGCTTTCTTT.

Ten or more counts support this clonotype. The chain recombines TRBV30 with TRBJ2-2; D gene ambiguous. From germline, CDR1 is GTSNPN and CDR2 SVGIG (reference sequence). V was clipped by 4 bases and J by 0 bases, with 12 bases between them. The CDR3 is 15 residues long. CDR3 sequence reads: CAWKNTDSNTGELFF. The CDR3 bases are TGTGCCTGGAAAAACACAGACTCGAACACCGGGGAGCTGTTTTTT.

Only a few counts were recorded for this clonotype. The rearrangement joins TRBV4-1 to TRBJ1-2; no definite D call. There are 15 residues in the CDR3. Germline CDR1 reads MGHRA; CDR2 reads YSYEKL. The V gene lost 3 bases and the J gene lost 2 bases, with 13 bases spanning the gap. The CDR3: CASSHVNDLNYGYTF. For the CDR3, the DNA is TGCGCCAGCAGCCACGTTAATGATCTAAACTATGGCTACACCTTC.

There are many counts of this clonotype. This chain joins TRBV20-1 and TRBJ2-1; no definite D call. V was clipped by 5 bases and J by 0 bases, with 11 bases between them. This CDR3 has 14 amino acids. Germline CDR1 DFQATT, CDR2 SNEGSKA (reference sequence). CDR3: CSALARSSYNEQFF. The CDR3 coding sequence is TGCAGTGCTCTTGCCCGGAGCTCCTACAATGAGCAGTTCTTC.

This clonotype has only a few counts. The chain carries TRBV3-1 and TRBJ1-3; a weak D match, TRBD1 (6 bases). This CDR3 has 14 amino acids. V dropped 4 bases and J dropped 2 bases, with 9 bases sitting between them. Germline V CDR1 and CDR2: LGHDT, YNNKEL (reference sequence). The CDR3 DNA sequence: TGTGCCAGCAGCCTACAGGGCCCTGGAAACACCATATATTTT. Protein product: CASSLQGPGNTIYF. Full variable domain (outside the CDR3, taken from reference TRBV3-1 and TRBJ1-3): DTAVSQTPKYLVTQMGNDKSIKCEQNLGHDTMYWYKQDSKKFLKIMFSYNNKELIINETVPNRFSPKSPDKAHLNLHINSLELGDSAVYFCASSLQGPGNTIYFGEGSWLTVV.

The V call is TRBV7-9, the J call TRBJ1-6, with D tentatively TRBD1 (6 bases). Trimming shortened V by 5 bases and J by 8 bases, and 10 bases separated the two germline ends. The CDR3 has 13 amino acids. CDR1 is SEHNR and CDR2 is FQNEAQ in the germline V gene (reference sequence). The CDR3 spells CASSLPGDSPLHF. For the CDR3, the DNA is TGTGCCAGCAGCCTCCCAGGGGATTCACCCCTCCACTTT.

The table lists this clonotype with many counts. This chain connects TRBV20-1 to TRBJ2-1, with D possibly TRBD2 on 5 matching bases. V lost 3 bases, J lost 2 bases, and 8 bases lay in between. Germline CDR1 and CDR2: DFQATT and SNEGSKA (reference sequence). The CDR3 contains 13 residues. CDR3 protein: CSASLATYNEQFF. For the CDR3, the DNA is TGCAGTGCTAGTCTAGCAACCTACAATGAGCAGTTCTTC.

Ten or more counts support this clonotype. The chain recombines TRBV30 with TRBJ2-7, with 8 positions matching TRBD2. V shed 2 bases, J shed 3 bases, and the junction held 6 bases outside the gene matches. Germline assignment: CDR1 GTSNPN and CDR2 SVGIG (reference sequence). This CDR3 has 14 residues. Here the CDR3 DNA reads TGTGCCTGGAGTAGGAGCAGCGGGAGCTACGAGCAGTACTTC. Translated, it gives CAWSRSSGSYEQYF. The whole variable domain, remainder taken from reference TRBV30 and TRBJ2-7, is SQTIHQWPATLVQPVGSPLSLECTVEGTSNPNLYWYRQAAGRGLQLLFYSVGIGQISSEVPQNLSASRPQDRQFILSSKKLLLSDSGFYLCAWSRSSGSYEQYFGPGTRLTVT.

About this clonotype: A read error is likely here: a far larger clone is one base away. This chain links TRBV20-1 with TRBJ2-1; D may be TRBD2 (6 bases). V gave up 3 bases and J gave up 10 bases, with 19 bases separating them. Germline loops: CDR1 DFQATT, CDR2 SNEGSKA (reference sequence). The CDR3 is 14 residues long. The CDR3 loop reads CSAREGAGGYEQFF. The CDR3 DNA is TGCAGTGCTAGGGAAGGGGCCGGAGGGTACGAGCAGTTCTTC.

Many counts were recorded for this clonotype. The chain couples TRBV12-3 or TRBV12-4 to TRBJ2-7; D is possibly TRBD1 (6 bases). Trimming left V 6 bases short and J 7 bases short, with 22 bases between. This CDR3 has 15 amino acids. CDR3 loop: CASSTTGKPSGEQYF. The CDR3 bases are TGTGCCAGCAGCACTACAGGGAAACCTAGTGGGGAGCAGTACTTC.

This clonotype was counted ten times or more. The chain combines TRBV18 with TRBJ2-7; D is perhaps TRBD2 (6 bases). The CDR3 consists of 15 residues. The germline V gene encodes CDR1 KGHSH and CDR2 LQKENI. The germline V and J ends were trimmed by 0 bases and 0 bases, with 9 bases remaining between them. The CDR3 sequence: CASSPPGLSSYEQYF. CDR3 sequence (DNA): TGTGCCAGCTCACCACCGGGACTCTCCTCCTACGAGCAGTACTTC.

The rearrangement links TRBV3-1 to TRBJ2-1; possibly TRBD2 for D (5 bases). The CDR3 extends over 14 amino acids. V was clipped by 4 bases and J by 9 bases, with 16 bases between them. Germline values: CDR1 LGHDT, CDR2 YNNKEL (reference sequence). The CDR3 loop is CASSLRERVGEQFF. The CDR3, as DNA: TGTGCCAGCAGCCTGAGGGAGAGGGTGGGTGAGCAGTTCTTC.

This clonotype was found many times. This rearrangement joins TRBV12-3 or TRBV12-4 to TRBJ2-5; TRBD2 might be the D (5 bases). Trimming took off 3 bases at V and 5 bases at J, with 10 bases between the two ends. The CDR3 is 13 residues long. As DNA, the CDR3 is TGTGCCAGCAGTTTGGGAGTGGTGGAGACCCAGTACTTC. Amino acids: CASSLGVVETQYF.

This clonotype was observed a few times. The genes are TRBV6-1 and TRBJ2-1, with D perhaps matching TRBD1 (6 bases). Germline V gives CDR1 MNHNS, CDR2 SASEGT. Trimming took 0 bases from V and 5 from J, leaving 17 bases between them. The CDR3 is made up of 17 amino acids. The CDR3 sequence: CASSEARWGTLNNEQFF. The CDR3 nucleotides are TGTGCCAGCAGTGAAGCGCGGTGGGGGACACTAAACAATGAGCAGTTCTTC.